This T cell receptor beta chain was captured by sequencing in a study of blood T cell repertoires in COVID-19. The CDR3 sequence is 17 residues long. CDR1 SGHDT and CDR2 YYEEEE come from the germline V gene. V trimming: 4 bases; J trimming: 4 bases; junction bases outside the gene matches: 15. In the source study's methods: Amplification of reference gene primers provided the estimated nucleated cell counts. This table comes from immunoSEQ multiplex PCR, and its TCRdb copy is limited to in-frame clones, with some not included. V, J and clone size are taken as reported in that table, and D and trimming were inferred from the DNA itself. In the table there are about 59,000 clones, under 85% of which are singletons. This clone has just a few counts.

This TCR derives from a woman of 80 years or more with acute or convalescent COVID-19. The sample was peripheral blood. The J gene is TRBJ1-2, the V gene TRBV5-6; 8 nucleotides line up with TRBD1. CDR3 in DNA: TGTGCCAGCAGCCCTTTGTTCGGACAGGGCTCCTTCTATGGCTACACCTTC. Its translation: CASSPLFGQGSFYGYTF.